This T cell receptor beta chain comes out of a study of long-term antiretroviral therapy in people with HIV. Samples were assayed with immunoSEQ v3.0 at survey level. Each sample had sequencing targeting about 40,000-50,000 T-cell genomes. TCRdb keeps only in-frame clones here, not all; method: immunoSEQ multiplex PCR. The table has tens of thousands of clones, about four fifths seen once. The CDR3 is made up of 15 amino acids. Trimming removed 3 bases at V and 0 bases at J, with 12 bases between. CDR1 and CDR2 from the germline V gene are SGHVS and FQNEAQ. The sample in question was unsorted PBMCs, obtained 0.4 years after starting antiretroviral therapy. This clonotype originated in a man aged 50 or older with HIV. The chain links TRBV7-8 to TRBJ2-7; possible D gene TRBD2, 5 bases. The chain's CDR3 is CASSLGRGSSYEQYF. CDR3 nucleotide sequence: TGTGCCAGCAGCTTGGGTCGTGGGAGCTCCTACGAGCAGTACTTC. Together with reference TRBV7-8 and TRBJ2-7, the CDR3 gives the full variable domain: GAGVSQSPRYKVAKRGQDVALRCDPISGHVSLFWYQQALGQGPEFLTYFQNEAQLDKSGLPSDRFFAERPEGSVSTLKIQRTQQEDSAVYLCASSLGRGSSYEQYFGPGTRLTVT.